The next 25 T cell receptor beta chains were all read from a single sample in a study of T cell responses to AZD1222 COVID-19 vaccine. Sequenced by immunoSEQ multiplex PCR; TCRdb stores in-frame clones only, minus some. The sample carries about 100,000 clones, about 87% recorded once. The sample in question was peripheral blood, obtained on day 0 of AZD1222 vaccination. Every receptor here comes from an adult in good health.

This clone was observed a single time. The V call is TRBV6-1, the J call TRBJ1-2; TRBD1 matches 7 bases. In germline, CDR1 is MNHNS, CDR2 SASEGT. The CDR3 loop spans 13 amino acids. Unmatched junction bases numbered 8, after V lost 7 bases and J lost 6 bases. The CDR3 reads CASIEGTDHGYTF. The CDR3 nucleotides are TGTGCCAGCATAGAAGGGACAGATCATGGCTACACCTTC.

The gene calls are TRBV14 and TRBJ1-6; no definite D call. V lost 0 bases and J lost 0, with 9 bases in between. In germline, CDR1 is SGHDN, CDR2 FVKESK. The CDR3 contains 17 residues. As DNA, the CDR3 is TGTGCCAGCAGCCAAGATCCCGCTTTCTCCTATAATTCACCCCTCCACTTT. This translates into CASSQDPAFSYNSPLHF.

This chain uses TRBV5-1 with TRBJ2-1, with 14 bases lining up with TRBD2. In germline, CDR1 is SGHRS, CDR2 YFSETQ. The CDR3 length is 16 residues. The V gene end was trimmed by 4 bases and the J gene end by 9 bases; junction bases not matched to a gene: 9. CDR3 sequence: CASSPRLAGGQTEQFF. CDR3 DNA sequence: TGCGCCAGCAGCCCACGACTAGCGGGGGGGCAGACTGAGCAGTTCTTC.

The CDR3: CASSRTGLGGSYEQYF. CDR3 bases: TGTGCCAGCAGTAGGACAGGCCTGGGGGGCTCCTACGAGCAGTACTTC. The V call is TRBV6-2 or TRBV6-3, the J call TRBJ2-7; perhaps TRBD1 as D (7 bases). Trimming took off 5 bases at V and 0 bases at J, with 17 bases between the two ends. The CDR3 is 16 residues long. Germline V gene data show CDR1 as MNHEY and CDR2 as SVGEGT.

The chain carries TRBV20-1 and TRBJ1-1; D remains ambiguous. Deletions cut 7 bases from V and 3 bases from J, with 3 bases between. The germline CDR1 and CDR2 sequences are DFQATT and SNEGSKA (reference sequence). The CDR3 loop spans 9 amino acids. The CDR3 bases are TGCAGTGATTACACTGAAGCTTTCTTT. It codes for CSDYTEAFF.

The chain joins TRBV10-3 to TRBJ2-7; the match to TRBD2 covers 7 bases. Germline loops: CDR1 ENHRY, CDR2 SYGVKD. Trimming at V came to 6 bases and at J to 3 bases, leaving 5 bases not matched to a gene. This CDR3 is 13 amino acids long. The CDR3 DNA reads as TGTGCCATCAGGGGGACTACCGACTACGAGCAGTACTTC. Translated, it gives CAIRGTTDYEQYF.

This clone was picked up one time. This chain joins TRBV5-4 and TRBJ1-6, with D unresolved. The CDR3 has 15 residues. V was cut by 0 bases and J by 8 bases, with 12 bases left in between. From germline, CDR1 is SGHNT and CDR2 YYREEE (reference sequence). The CDR3 sequence: CASSLGVGRDSPLHF. The CDR3 DNA reads as TGTGCCAGCAGCTTGGGGGTGGGTCGCGATTCACCCCTCCACTTT.

J is TRBJ1-1 and V is TRBV5-1; maybe TRBD1 (6 bases). The CDR3 is 14 residues long. The V end was cut by 0 bases, the J end by 5 bases, with 11 bases between. CDR1 SGHRS and CDR2 YFSETQ come from the germline V gene. The CDR3 loop is CASSLEGGRTEAFF. The CDR3 bases are TGCGCCAGCAGCTTGGAGGGGGGCCGAACTGAAGCTTTCTTT.

The chain links TRBV6-5 to TRBJ1-5; weak D call: TRBD1 (5 bases). V lost 8 bases to trimming and J lost 11 bases, with 19 bases between them. This CDR3 region has 13 residues. The germline CDR1 and CDR2 sequences are MNHEY and SVGAGI. CDR3 in DNA: TGTGCCAGCGTGGAGGGGAAGTATGTGGCCCAGCATTTT. Amino acids: CASVEGKYVAQHF.

The chain employs TRBV10-3 and TRBJ2-7; 9 bases align to TRBD1. The CDR3 totals 14 residues. In germline, CDR1 is ENHRY, CDR2 SYGVKD. Trimming at V came to 2 bases and at J to 4 bases, leaving 3 bases not matched to a gene. CDR3 protein: CAISEIQGAYEQYF. CDR3 coding DNA: TGTGCCATCAGTGAGATACAGGGGGCATACGAGCAGTACTTC.

The chain joins TRBV10-3 to TRBJ1-6; TRBD1 agrees at 9 bases. The germline CDR1 and CDR2 sequences are ENHRY and SYGVKD. CDR3 length: 14 residues. V gave up 4 bases and J gave up 7 bases; unmatched junction bases: 2. CDR3 residues: CAISGQGGNSPLHF. The CDR3 DNA is TGTGCCATCAGTGGACAGGGGGGAAATTCACCCCTCCACTTT.

This chain uses TRBV6-5 with TRBJ1-1; D call uncertain. Germline CDR1 reads MNHEY; CDR2 reads SVGAGI. The V end lost 0 bases, the J end lost 0 bases, and 8 bases lay between the germline ends. This CDR3 is built from 15 residues. CDR3 in amino acids: CASSYSNTVNTEAFF. Written as DNA, the CDR3 is TGTGCCAGCAGTTACTCGAATACAGTGAACACTGAAGCTTTCTTT.

J is TRBJ1-5 and V is TRBV7-8; a weak D match, TRBD1 (6 bases). The V end lost 5 bases, the J end lost 7 bases, and 12 bases lay between the germline ends. CDR1 is SGHVS and CDR2 is FQNEAQ in the germline V gene. CDR3 size: 13 residues. CDR3 sequence: CASSQEGVQPQHF. CDR3 coding DNA: TGTGCCAGCAGCCAGGAGGGGGTACAGCCCCAGCATTTT.

This sequence joins TRBV29-1 and TRBJ1-2; 9 bases align to TRBD1. Germline lookup yields CDR1 SQVTM and CDR2 ANQGSEA. V shed 7 bases and J 7 bases; nucleotides not matched to a gene: 16. This CDR3 is 15 amino acids long. The CDR3 loop is CSGDRVLPSGGGYTF. The CDR3 DNA sequence: TGCAGCGGGGACAGGGTGTTGCCCTCCGGGGGTGGCTACACCTTC.

The chain couples TRBV19 to TRBJ1-1; tentatively, D is TRBD1 (6 bases). Per germline, CDR1 LNHDA and CDR2 SQIVND (reference sequence). Trimming took off 3 bases at V and 4 bases at J, with 12 bases between the two ends. There are 14 residues in the CDR3. In DNA, the CDR3 is TGTGCCAGTAGTATTGGCGGGGGGCGCACTGAAGCTTTCTTT. Translation gives CASSIGGGRTEAFF.

J is TRBJ2-1 and V is TRBV4-3, with 8 bases matching TRBD2. Germline V CDR1 and CDR2: LGHNA, YSLEER. The CDR3 is 16 residues long. The V and J ends lost 3 bases and 4 bases, in that order; junction bases with no gene match: 8. CDR3: CASSHSKREPYNEQFF. The CDR3 nucleotides read TGCGCCAGCAGCCACTCTAAGCGGGAGCCTTACAATGAGCAGTTCTTC.

The chain joins TRBV7-9 to TRBJ1-1; perhaps TRBD1 as D (6 bases). Germline loops: CDR1 SEHNR, CDR2 FQNEAQ (reference sequence). V lost 4 bases and J lost 4, with 7 bases in between. The CDR3 covers 12 residues. CDR3 DNA: TGTGCCAGCAGCTGGACAGCCACTGAAGCTTTCTTT. It codes for CASSWTATEAFF.

V and J are TRBV15 and TRBJ1-1, with a tentative D call TRBD1 (5 bases). The V end was cut by 5 bases, the J end by 0 bases, with 16 bases between. Germline V gives CDR1 LNHNV, CDR2 YYDKDF (reference sequence). The CDR3 consists of 16 residues. The CDR3 reads CATSEDTRRVNTEAFF. The CDR3 nucleotides read TGTGCCACCAGCGAGGACACCCGAAGGGTGAACACTGAAGCTTTCTTT.

The chain has TRBV20-1 and TRBJ1-1; unclear D gene. The CDR3 sequence is 13 residues long. Trimming pared 3 bases from V and 0 bases from J, leaving 8 bases between. Germline V CDR1 and CDR2: DFQATT, SNEGSKA (reference sequence). The CDR3 DNA reads as TGCAGTGCTAGTTACGATTTGAACACTGAAGCTTTCTTT. It codes for CSASYDLNTEAFF.

The chain links TRBV5-4 to TRBJ1-2, with 11 bases identical to TRBD1. CDR1 SGHNT and CDR2 YYREEE come from the germline V gene (reference sequence). This CDR3 contains 16 residues. Losses at the gene ends were 5 bases for V and 3 bases for J; bases not matched to a gene: 9. The CDR3 here is CASSQPGQGDHYGYTF. The DNA of the CDR3 is TGTGCCAGCAGTCAACCGGGACAGGGGGACCACTATGGCTACACCTTC. The variable domain in full, completed from reference TRBV5-4 and TRBJ1-2, reads ETGVTQSPTHLIKTRGQQVTLRCSSQSGHNTVSWYQQALGQGPQFIFQYYREEENGRGNFPPRFSGLQFPNYSSELNVNALELDDSALYLCASSQPGQGDHYGYTFGSGTRLTVV.

The chain links TRBV27 to TRBJ1-2, with D perhaps TRBD1 (5 bases). Trimming removed 6 bases from V and 9 bases from J, with 20 bases in between. Germline V gene lookup returns CDR1 MNHEY and CDR2 SMNVEV (reference sequence). The length of the CDR3 is 14 residues. In DNA, the CDR3 is TGTGCCAGCAGGTTAGGAACAGGTGGTGAAAGCTACACCTTC. It is translated as CASRLGTGGESYTF.

V gene TRBV14 combines with J gene TRBJ1-3; possibly TRBD1 for D (5 bases). The CDR3 length is 16 residues. V was clipped by 1 base and J by 0 bases, with 10 bases between them. Germline-derived CDR1 and CDR2 are SGHDN and FVKESK. The CDR3 region has the DNA TGTGCCAGCAGCCAAGTGGGGACCCTCTCTGGAAACACCATATATTTT. It specifies CASSQVGTLSGNTIYF. The entire variable domain, with the rest obtained from reference TRBV14 and TRBJ1-3, is as follows: EAGVTQFPSHSVIEKGQTVTLRCDPISGHDNLYWYRRVMGKEIKFLLHFVKESKQDESGMPNNRFLAERTGGTYSTLKVQPAELEDSGVYFCASSQVGTLSGNTIYFGEGSWLTVV.

The gene calls are TRBV7-8 and TRBJ2-2; no firm D call. Germline V gene sequence: CDR1 SGHVS, CDR2 FQNEAQ. The ends were cut back, 5 bases at V and 7 bases at J, with 11 bases in the middle. This CDR3 has 13 residues. CDR3 protein: CASSPDQNGELFF. The DNA for the CDR3 is TGTGCCAGCAGCCCGGACCAAAACGGGGAGCTGTTTTTT.

The chain joins TRBV6-5 to TRBJ2-7; maybe TRBD2 (5 bases). The CDR3 is made up of 13 amino acids. Trimming took 8 bases from V and 3 from J, leaving 14 bases between them. Germline values: CDR1 MNHEY, CDR2 SVGAGI. The chain's CDR3 is CASLVTGFYEQYF. DNA for the CDR3: TGTGCCAGCCTTGTTACGGGGTTCTACGAGCAGTACTTC.

The chain uses TRBV19 and TRBJ2-1, with 7 bases aligning to TRBD2. Germline CDR1 is LNHDA and CDR2 is SQIVND (reference sequence). This CDR3 region has 16 residues. The trim removed 0 bases at V and 0 bases at J, leaving 2 bases unmatched. The CDR3 bases are TGTGCCAGTAGTATAGAAGGGACTAACTCCTACAATGAGCAGTTCTTC. Its translation: CASSIEGTNSYNEQFF.